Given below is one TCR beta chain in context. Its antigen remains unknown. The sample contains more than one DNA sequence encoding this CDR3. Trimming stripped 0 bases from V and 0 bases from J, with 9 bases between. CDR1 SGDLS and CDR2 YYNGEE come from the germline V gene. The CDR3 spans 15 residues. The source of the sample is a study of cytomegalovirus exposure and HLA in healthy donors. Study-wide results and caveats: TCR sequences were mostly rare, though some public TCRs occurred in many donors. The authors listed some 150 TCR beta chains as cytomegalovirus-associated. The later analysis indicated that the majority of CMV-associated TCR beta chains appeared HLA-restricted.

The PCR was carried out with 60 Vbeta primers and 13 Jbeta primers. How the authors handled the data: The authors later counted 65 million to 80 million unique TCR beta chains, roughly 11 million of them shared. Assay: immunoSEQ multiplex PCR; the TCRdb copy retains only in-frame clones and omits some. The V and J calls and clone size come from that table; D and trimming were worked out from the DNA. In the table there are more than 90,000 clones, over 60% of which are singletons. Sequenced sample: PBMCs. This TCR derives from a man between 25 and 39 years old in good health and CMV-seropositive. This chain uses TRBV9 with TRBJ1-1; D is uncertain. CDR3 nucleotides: TGTGCCAGCAGCGTAGGCGGAGCGGTGAACACTGAAGCTTTCTTT. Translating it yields CASSVGGAVNTEAFF. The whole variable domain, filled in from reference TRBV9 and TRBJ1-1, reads DSGVTQTPKHLITATGQRVTLRCSPRSGDLSVYWYQQSLDQGLQFLIQYYNGEERAKGNILERFSAQQFPDLHSELNLSSLELGDSALYFCASSVGGAVNTEAFFGQGTRLTVV.